This T cell receptor (beta chain) comes out of a study of T cells expressing NK-cell markers. Study in general: CD3+CD56+NKG2C+, CD3+CD56+NKG2C- and CD3+CD56-NKG2C+ T cells, once sorted, supplied the TCR beta repertoires.

In the case of this clonotype: The target antigen is unknown.

Study-wide results and caveats: Several donors likewise had their CD3+CD56-NKG2C+ fraction led by these clonotypes.

TCR beta cDNA was made by 5'RACE template switching with UMIs. TCRdb re-called the 5' RACE reads, yielding one record per CDR3 amino acid sequence without DNA. Its table lists roughly 450,000 distinct CDR3 sequences. Germline CDR1 is SGHNT and CDR2 is YENEEA. There are 11 residues in the CDR3. V usage is TRBV11-3 and J usage is TRBJ2-1; TCRdb designates TRBD1, a call that cannot be tested without DNA. The sequencing sample was made of blood T cells: a sorted CD56 or NKG2C T cell subset, CD4+ or CD8+ T cells, or bulk PBMC T cells (not recorded which). This TCR came from a woman in her 50s in good health. The CDR3 loop reads CASSLAGIQFF. Full variable domain (outside the CDR3, taken from reference TRBV11-3 and TRBJ2-1): EAGVVQSPRYKIIEKKQPVAFWCNPISGHNTLYWYLQNLGQGPELLIRYENEEAVDDSQLPKDRFSAERLKGVDSTLKIQPAELGDSAVYLCASSLAGIQFFGPGTRLTVL.